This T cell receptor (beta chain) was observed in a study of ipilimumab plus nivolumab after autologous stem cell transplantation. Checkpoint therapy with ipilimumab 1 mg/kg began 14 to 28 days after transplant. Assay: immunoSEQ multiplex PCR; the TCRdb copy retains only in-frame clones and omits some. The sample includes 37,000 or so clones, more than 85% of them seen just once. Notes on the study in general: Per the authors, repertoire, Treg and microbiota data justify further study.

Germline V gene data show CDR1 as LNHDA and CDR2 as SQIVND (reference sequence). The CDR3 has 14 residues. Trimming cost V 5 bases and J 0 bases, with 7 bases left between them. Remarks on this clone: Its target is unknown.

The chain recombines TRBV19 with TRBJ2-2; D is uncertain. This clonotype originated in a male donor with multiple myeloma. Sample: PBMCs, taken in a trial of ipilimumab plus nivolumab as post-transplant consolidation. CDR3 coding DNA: TGTGCCAGTAGTTACGGACCGAACACCGGGGAGCTGTTTTTT. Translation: CASSYGPNTGELFF.